This record looks at one TCR beta chain sequence and its context. This table comes from immunoSEQ multiplex PCR, and its TCRdb copy is limited to in-frame clones, with some not included. The table lists over 110,000 clones, approximately 84% of them singletons. These data are taken from a study of blood T cell repertoires in COVID-19. Study-wide context: Two consecutive negative NP/OP PCR tests, clearance, or resolved symptoms defined Cohort 3 recovery. The United States, Italy and Spain were the sources of the acute and convalescent COVID-19 samples.

The V gene end was trimmed by 1 base and the J gene end by 8 bases; junction bases not matched to a gene: 11. Germline CDR1 LNHNV, CDR2 YYDKDF (reference sequence). This CDR3 comprises 16 residues. The rearrangement links TRBV15 to TRBJ2-1; 7 nucleotides match TRBD2. The material sequenced was PBMCs or T cells enriched from blood (not recorded which). This TCR was sampled from a man aged 45 to 65 in a cohort exposed to, infected with or recovered from COVID-19 (not recorded which). The CDR3 loop is CATSRGRGRAEDEQFF. Here the CDR3 DNA reads TGTGCCACCAGCAGAGGTCGGGGGAGGGCCGAGGATGAGCAGTTCTTC.